This TCR beta chain is drawn from a study of blood T cell repertoires in COVID-19. Study summary: The United States, Italy and Spain supplied acute and convalescent COVID-19 samples. T cells, B-cell-depleted T cells, or PBMCs supplied cDNA or gDNA.

The V segment lost 4 bases and the J segment 0 bases; nucleotides outside the gene matches: 6. Germline CDR1 KGHDR, CDR2 SFDVKD. The CDR3 has 16 amino acids. Original methodology: Reference gene primer amplification gave nucleated cell count estimates. Some clones are missing from TCRdb's copy, which holds only in-frame ones; the method was immunoSEQ multiplex PCR. The V and J calls and the clone size are those of that table, but D and trimming were determined from the DNA. The sample includes 200,000 to 250,000 clones, around three quarters of them seen just once. The sequence was obtained from a woman in her 70s with acute or convalescent COVID-19. The sample consisted of peripheral blood. The gene calls are TRBV24-1 and TRBJ2-3, with 7 bases identical to TRBD2. The CDR3 reads CATSDRDYLSTDTQYF. The CDR3 bases are TGTGCCACCAGTGACCGGGACTATCTTAGCACAGATACGCAGTATTTT.